Presented here are 19 T cell receptor beta chains from one specimen sequenced in a study. Each CDR3 protein gets one entry after TCRdb re-called the 5' RACE reads with MiXCR. Counted here are roughly 50,000 distinct CDR3 sequences, about 15% occurring once; the ten biggest clones make up under 3%. The source material was naive CD4+ T cells sorted from blood. Described subset: naive CD4+ T cells, CD4+CD45RA+CD25-. These receptor sequences come from a female donor with breast cancer.

This clonotype has more than one count but fewer than ten. V gene TRBV20-1 combines with J gene TRBJ1-2, with TRBD1 matching over 7 bases. Germline V gives CDR1 DFQATT, CDR2 SNEGSKA (reference sequence). V shed 1 base and J 8 bases; nucleotides not matched to a gene: 13. CDR3 size: 15 residues. CDR3 sequence (DNA): TGCAGTGCTAGAGCGGGCCTAAGGGGGCGAGGCGGCTACACCTTC. Translation gives CSARAGLRGRGGYTF.

Comment on this clonotype: A much larger clone lies a single base off, so this may be a read error. J is TRBJ1-5 and V is TRBV6-2 or TRBV6-3, with 8 positions matching TRBD1. Germline CDR1 and CDR2: MNHEY and SVGEGT. There are 13 residues in the CDR3. The CDR3 DNA follows: TGTACCAGCAGCGGACAGGGACATCAGCCCCAGCATTTT. It encodes CTSSGQGHQPQHF.

V and J are TRBV3-1 and TRBJ2-7, with 7 bases that match TRBD2. CDR3 length: 15 residues. J gave up 5 bases and V 1 base, and 8 bases lay outside the gene matches. Germline lookup yields CDR1 LGHDT and CDR2 YNNKEL (reference sequence). CDR3 nucleotide sequence: TGTGCCAGCAGCCAAGGGACTAGTAGTCCCCACGAGCAGTACTTC. Translated, it gives CASSQGTSSPHEQYF.

This chain links TRBV21-1 with TRBJ2-3; no check of the table's D call, TRBD1, against the DNA was made. TRBV21-1 is assigned pseudogene status. CDR3 length equals 14 residues. CDR3 amino acids: CASTAGVCTDTQYF. The CDR3 DNA reads TGTGCCAGCACGGCAGGGGTATGTACAGATACGCAGTATTTT.

J is TRBJ1-6 and V is TRBV4-1; 8 bases agree with TRBD1. The CDR3 consists of 17 residues. Germline V lookup: CDR1 MGHRA, CDR2 YSYEKL. J was trimmed by 6 bases and V by 2 bases; bases with no gene match: 9. CDR3 residues: CASSQPIRGQANSPLHF. The CDR3 DNA sequence: TGCGCCAGCAGCCAACCTATCAGGGGGCAGGCTAATTCACCCCTCCACTTT.

This clonotype appeared a few times. The rearrangement joins TRBV4-1 to TRBJ2-3; TRBD2 might be the D (6 bases). The germline V and J ends were trimmed by 4 bases and 5 bases, with 13 bases remaining between them. The CDR3 consists of 14 residues. The germline V gene has CDR1 MGHRA and CDR2 YSYEKL. CDR3 coding DNA: TGCGCCAGCAGCCCGGGAGAAGCGGTAGATACGCAGTATTTT. This gives the protein CASSPGEAVDTQYF.

This clonotype was counted a few times. The chain links TRBV7-8 to TRBJ2-7, with D unclear. Germline values: CDR1 SGHVS, CDR2 FQNEAQ. V lost 4 bases, J lost 6 bases, and 13 bases lay in between. The CDR3 is 13 amino acids. CDR3 sequence (DNA): TGTGCCAGCAGCTCCCGACCGGGCTTCGAGCAGTACTTC. As protein: CASSSRPGFEQYF.

This clonotype was counted only a few times. This rearrangement joins TRBV7-2 to TRBJ2-3; D perhaps matches TRBD2 (6 bases). Trimming removed 2 bases at V and 4 bases at J, with 16 bases between. Germline assignment: CDR1 SGHTA and CDR2 FQGNSA. CDR3 length equals 16 residues. The CDR3: CASSLREVFRPDTQYF. The CDR3 DNA follows: TGTGCCAGCAGCTTAAGGGAGGTATTCCGACCAGATACGCAGTATTTT. Complete variable domain (other parts from reference TRBV7-2 and TRBJ2-3): GAGVSQSPSNKVTEKGKDVELRCDPISGHTALYWYRQSLGQGLEFLIYFQGNSAPDKSGLPSDRFSAERTGGSVSTLTIQRTQQEDSAVYLCASSLREVFRPDTQYFGPGTRLTVL.

This clonotype was counted only a few times. The V call is TRBV7-3, the J call TRBJ2-5; D perhaps matches TRBD2 (7 bases). The CDR3 extends over 15 amino acids. From germline, CDR1 is SGHTA and CDR2 FQGTGA. Deletions cut 5 bases from V and 4 bases from J, with 17 bases between. CDR3 DNA sequence: TGTGCCAGCAGCCAAAATTCCGGGGGGCCAGAGACCCAGTACTTC. Its translation is CASSQNSGGPETQYF. The variable domain in full, completed from reference TRBV7-3 and TRBJ2-5, reads GAGVSQTPSNKVTEKGKYVELRCDPISGHTALYWYRQSLGQGPEFLIYFQGTGAADDSGLPNDRFFAVRPEGSVSTLKIQRTERGDSAVYLCASSQNSGGPETQYFGPGTRLLVL.

The CDR3 protein is CASSQGTVNYGYTF. In DNA, the CDR3 is TGTGCCAGCAGCCAAGGGACAGTTAACTATGGCTACACCTTC. The chain has TRBV6-6 and TRBJ1-2, with TRBD1 matching 7 bases. The germline CDR1 and CDR2 sequences are MNHNY and SVGAGI (reference sequence). This CDR3 is built from 14 residues. V was clipped by 6 bases and J by 1 base; unmatched bases: 5.

On this clonotype itself: This may stem from a read error, because a much larger clone lies one nucleotide away. V gene TRBV9 combines with J gene TRBJ2-3; D ambiguous. The germline gives CDR1 SGDLS, CDR2 YYNGEE. The CDR3 runs 13 residues. CDR3 loop: CASSALSTDTQCF. As DNA, the CDR3 is TGTGCCAGCAGCGCCCTTAGCACAGATACGCAGTGTTTT.

This clonotype was counted many times. This chain connects TRBV29-1 to TRBJ2-1; 10 bases are shared with TRBD1. The V gene end was trimmed by 4 bases and the J gene end by 7 bases; junction bases not matched to a gene: 7. The CDR3 is 14 residues long. The V gene's germline CDR1 is SQVTM and CDR2 ANQGSEA. The CDR3 sequence: CSVATGGVLNEQFF. In nucleotides, the CDR3 is TGCAGCGTTGCGACAGGGGGCGTTTTAAATGAGCAGTTCTTC.

V gene TRBV7-2 combines with J gene TRBJ2-3; D is uncertain. CDR1 and CDR2 (germline): SGHTA, FQGNSA. V was clipped by 4 bases and J by 4 bases, with 6 bases between them. This CDR3 region has 12 residues. The CDR3 loop reads CASSSLPDTQYF. In DNA form, the CDR3 reads TGTGCCAGCAGCTCCTTGCCAGATACGCAGTATTTT.

This clonotype was found a few times. This chain uses TRBV11-2 with TRBJ2-2; D call uncertain. The CDR3 is 14 residues long. CDR1 and CDR2 (germline): SGHAT, FQNNGV. V was shortened by 5 bases and J by 3 bases, with 10 bases between the two germline ends. The CDR3 region has the DNA TGTGCCAGCAGCCTCACGTTGGACACCGGGGAGCTGTTTTTT. It specifies CASSLTLDTGELFF.

The V gene is TRBV12-3 or TRBV12-4, the J gene TRBJ1-2; D might be TRBD1 (6 bases). V was pared by 6 bases and J by 1 base, with 18 bases between. The CDR3 spans 16 residues. CDR3 residues: CASSMGGNIGNYGYTF. The CDR3 DNA reads TGTGCCAGCAGCATGGGGGGCAATATCGGTAACTATGGCTACACCTTC.

This clonotype showed up just a few times. The rearrangement links TRBV12-3 or TRBV12-4 to TRBJ2-1; possibly TRBD1 for D (5 bases). The CDR3 runs to 13 residues. The ends were cut back, 3 bases at V and 15 bases at J, with 18 bases in the middle. The CDR3 region is CASSFDSGNDLFF. In nucleotides, the CDR3 is TGTGCCAGCAGTTTCGACAGTGGCAATGATTTGTTCTTC.

This clonotype is a singleton in its sample. This may arise from a read error, as a much more abundant clone is one base away. This rearrangement joins TRBV7-2 to TRBJ2-3; the D is unclear. Germline CDR1 and CDR2: SGHTA and FQGNSA. This CDR3 comprises 14 residues. CDR3 protein: CASSSYLSTETQYF. CDR3 sequence (DNA): TGTGCCAGCAGCTCCTACCTGAGCACAGAAACGCAGTATTTT.

V usage is TRBV9 and J usage is TRBJ2-7; 10 nucleotides line up with TRBD2. The CDR3 length is 16 residues. CDR1 and CDR2 from the germline V gene are SGDLS and YYNGEE. J was trimmed by 2 bases and V by 3 bases; bases with no gene match: 8. The CDR3: CASSEGGLAGAYEQYF. CDR3 nucleotides: TGTGCCAGCAGCGAAGGGGGCCTAGCGGGAGCCTACGAGCAGTACTTC.

V is TRBV4-3 and J is TRBJ1-1; D might be TRBD1 (6 bases). The germline CDR1 and CDR2 sequences are LGHNA and YSLEER. CDR3 length: 15 residues. V was cut by 4 bases and J by 4 bases, with 16 bases left in between. Here the CDR3 reads CASSRLQGPVTEAFF. CDR3 in DNA: TGCGCCAGCAGCCGCTTACAGGGACCTGTCACTGAAGCTTTCTTT.